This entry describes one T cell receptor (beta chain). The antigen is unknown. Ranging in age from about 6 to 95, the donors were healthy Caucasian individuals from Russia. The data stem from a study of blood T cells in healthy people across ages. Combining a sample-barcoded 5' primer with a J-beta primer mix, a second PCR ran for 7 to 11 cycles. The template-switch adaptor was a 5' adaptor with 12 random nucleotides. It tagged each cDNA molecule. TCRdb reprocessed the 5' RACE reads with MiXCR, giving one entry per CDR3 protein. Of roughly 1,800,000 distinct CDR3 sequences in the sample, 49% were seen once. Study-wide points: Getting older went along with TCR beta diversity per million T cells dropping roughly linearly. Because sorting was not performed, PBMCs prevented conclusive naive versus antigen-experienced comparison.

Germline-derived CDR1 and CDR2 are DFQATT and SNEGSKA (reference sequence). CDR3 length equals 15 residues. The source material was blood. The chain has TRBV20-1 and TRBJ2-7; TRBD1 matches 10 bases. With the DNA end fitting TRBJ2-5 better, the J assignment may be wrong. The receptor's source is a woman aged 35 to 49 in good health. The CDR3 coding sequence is TGCAGTGCTAGTTCCGACAGGGGGCGGGAAGAGACCCAGTACTTC. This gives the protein CSASSDRGREETQYF.